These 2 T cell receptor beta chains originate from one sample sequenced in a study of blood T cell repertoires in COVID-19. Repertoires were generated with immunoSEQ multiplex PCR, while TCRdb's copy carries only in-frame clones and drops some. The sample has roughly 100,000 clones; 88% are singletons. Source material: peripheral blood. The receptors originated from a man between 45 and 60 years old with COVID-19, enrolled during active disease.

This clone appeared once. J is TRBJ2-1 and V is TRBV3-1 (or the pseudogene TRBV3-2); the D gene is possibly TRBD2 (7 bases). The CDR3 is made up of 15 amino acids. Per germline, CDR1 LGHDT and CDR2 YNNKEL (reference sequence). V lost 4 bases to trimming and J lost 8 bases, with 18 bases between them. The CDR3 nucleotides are TGTGCCAGCAGCCGCAAAGGGGGGGCCGGGGATGAGCAGTTCTTC. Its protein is CASSRKGGAGDEQFF.

CDR3 in DNA: TGTGCCAGCAGCGCTCGGGGCGGGGACTACGAGCAGTACTTC. Translation gives CASSARGGDYEQYF. V gene TRBV7-2 combines with J gene TRBJ2-7, with D maybe TRBD2 (6 bases). The V gene's germline CDR1 is SGHTA and CDR2 FQGNSA. Between the trimmed V and J ends, which lost 5 bases and 3 bases, there was a span of 14 bases. This CDR3 is 14 amino acids long.